Included here is one T cell receptor (beta chain) sequence, with context. Its antigen remains unidentified. A read error may account for a junction end that differs from germline. These data are taken from a study of T cells in Graves' hyperthyroidism and ophthalmopathy. Notes on the study in general: Among thyroid clonotypes expanded above 0.001, most also appeared in blood.

RNA transcripts provided the source from which TCR beta CDR3 regions were amplified. With the HTBI primer set, the TCR CDR3 went through a first round of RT-PCR. TCRdb recomputed calls from the multiplex PCR reads with MiXCR, one row per CDR3 protein. The data hold some 550,000 distinct CDR3 sequences, with roughly 20% observed a single time. From germline, CDR1 is MNHEY and CDR2 SVGEGT. The CDR3 runs to 14 residues. The sample taken for sequencing was blood. The sequence was obtained from a man aged 18-30 years with Graves' hyperthyroidism. V gene TRBV6-2 or TRBV6-3 combines with J gene TRBJ1-1; D possibly corresponds to TRBD1 (6 bases). The CDR3 DNA reads TGTGCCAGCAGTTATGGGGGCCGGGAGACTGATGCTTTCTTT. The encoded protein is CASSYGGRETDAFF.